This T cell receptor beta chain was profiled in a study of OX40 agonist ivuxolimab in advanced cancers. Profiling relied on immunoSEQ multiplex PCR, and the TCRdb table lists in-frame clones only, not all of them. The sample holds 80,000 to 95,000 clones, about nine tenths seen once. The V end was cut by 4 bases, the J end by 3 bases, with 16 bases between. Germline V gives CDR1 SQVTM, CDR2 ANQGSEA. CDR3 length: 15 residues. The sample consisted of CD4+ or CD8+ T cells sorted from blood, taken in a trial of the OX40 agonist ivuxolimab. The V and J genes are TRBV29-1 and TRBJ1-5; D might be TRBD1 (5 bases). This sequence was found in an adult with an advanced solid tumor such as melanoma, head and neck, liver or kidney cancer. The CDR3, as DNA: TGCAGCGTTGTGGAGTCGGAGGGGTACAATCAGCCCCAGCATTTT. Protein sequence: CSVVESEGYNQPQHF.